The 25 T cell receptor beta chains listed next were all sequenced from one sample in a study of vaccination and CD4 T cells after COVID-19. Treatment described: approximately 10-day PBMC culture with coronavirus spike peptide pools or control peptides (ViraFEST assay). These receptors' antigens are unknown. Sequenced with the Oncomine TCR Beta short-read assay was DNA taken from cultured CD4+ T cells. TCRdb fed the PCR reads into MiXCR, producing one record per CDR3 protein. Of some 11,000 distinct CDR3 sequences in the sample, over 50% were seen once. The specimen sequenced was CD4+ T cells from blood, cultured in vitro. Receptors were obtained from a human donor who had recovered from COVID-19.

The chain carries TRBV2 and TRBJ1-1; D call uncertain. V lost 4 bases to trimming and J lost 0 bases, with 18 bases between them. The CDR3 has 17 residues. CDR1 SNHLY and CDR2 FYNNEI come from the germline V gene. The CDR3 spells CASSVVSGRLMNTEAFF. The CDR3 coding sequence is TGTGCCAGCAGTGTGGTATCGGGAAGGCTTATGAACACTGAAGCTTTCTTT.

In this sample, this clonotype turned up a few times. The chain recombines TRBV6-5 with TRBJ2-3, with 8 bases that match TRBD1. The CDR3 runs to 15 residues. Trimming removed 2 bases from V and 1 base from J; junction bases left unmatched: 2. Germline V CDR1 and CDR2: MNHEY, SVGAGI. CDR3: CASSYRTGRTDTQYF. CDR3 in DNA: TGTGCCAGCAGTTACCGGACAGGGCGCACAGATACGCAGTATTTT.

V gene TRBV14 combines with J gene TRBJ1-6, with 12 bases fitting TRBD1. V was clipped by 6 bases and J by 10 bases; unmatched bases: 7. CDR1 and CDR2 (germline): SGHDN, FVKESK. The CDR3 has 15 amino acids. The CDR3 nucleotides read TGTGCCAGCAGTCAACCGGGACAGGGGGCCTCACCCCTCCACTTT. Its protein is CASSQPGQGASPLHF.

The chain links TRBV6-1 to TRBJ2-5; 11 nucleotides match TRBD2. The CDR3 sequence is 15 residues long. The V and J ends lost 9 bases and 1 base, in that order; junction bases with no gene match: 7. The germline gives CDR1 MNHNS, CDR2 SASEGT. The CDR3 sequence is CASSRGTSGQETQYF. DNA of the CDR3: TGTGCCAGTAGCAGGGGGACTAGCGGCCAAGAGACCCAGTACTTC.

The chain combines TRBV4-3 with TRBJ1-2; no clear D gene. The CDR3 is made up of 15 amino acids. V lost 4 bases and J lost 5, with 17 bases in between. CDR1 is LGHNA and CDR2 is YSLEER in the germline V gene. DNA of the CDR3: TGCGCCAGCAGCCGATTTAAGGACGGCGAATATGGCTACACCTTC. Protein: CASSRFKDGEYGYTF.

This sequence joins TRBV7-9 and TRBJ2-4; no reliable D call. CDR3 length: 17 residues. Looked up from germline, CDR1 is SEHNR and CDR2 is FQNEAQ (reference sequence). The germline V and J ends were trimmed by 4 bases and 0 bases, with 16 bases remaining between them. The CDR3 DNA reads TGTGCCAGCAGCTCCTTCCTTGCGGTCGGAGCCAAAAACATTCAGTACTTC. Amino acid sequence: CASSSFLAVGAKNIQYF.

This clonotype appeared a few times. The chain has TRBV6-2 or TRBV6-3 and TRBJ2-1, with no clear D. V lost 6 bases, J lost 7 bases, and 10 bases lay in between. Germline CDR1 is MNHEY and CDR2 is SVGEGT. The CDR3 sequence is 12 residues long. The CDR3 region has the DNA TGTGCCAGCAGCCGTGACTTTAATGAGCAGTTCTTC. Translated: CASSRDFNEQFF.

The CDR3 region has the DNA TGTGCCACCAGCAGAGGGGCAGGGAATGAAAAACTGTTTTTT. Translating it yields CATSRGAGNEKLFF. The chain is built from TRBV15 and TRBJ1-4; perhaps TRBD1 as D (5 bases). Trimming took 1 base from V and 5 from J, leaving 8 bases between them. Germline V lookup: CDR1 LNHNV, CDR2 YYDKDF (reference sequence). There are 14 residues in the CDR3.

V gene TRBV6-1 combines with J gene TRBJ2-6; D call uncertain. V lost 7 bases and J lost 0, with 7 bases in between. CDR1 is MNHNS and CDR2 is SASEGT in the germline V gene. This CDR3 is built from 14 residues. CDR3 sequence reads: CASKARSGANVLTF. The CDR3 DNA follows: TGTGCCAGCAAAGCCCGCTCTGGGGCCAACGTCCTGACTTTC.

By sample share, this clonotype is large (0.1 to 1%). V usage is TRBV7-6 and J usage is TRBJ2-3; TRBD2 matches 14 bases. V lost 4 bases to trimming and J lost 3 bases; unmatched junction nucleotides: 9. Per the germline V gene, CDR1 is SGHVS and CDR2 is FNYEAQ. The CDR3 is made up of 18 amino acids. DNA of the CDR3: TGTGCCAGCAGCTGGTTTGGGACTAGCGGGGGCAGGACAGATACGCAGTATTTT. It yields the protein CASSWFGTSGGRTDTQYF.

The J gene is TRBJ2-4, the V gene TRBV6-1; D remains ambiguous. CDR3 size: 13 residues. Germline V gene data show CDR1 as MNHNS and CDR2 as SASEGT. V dropped 7 bases and J dropped 5 bases, with 12 bases sitting between them. The CDR3 spells CASNDGIQNIQYF. Written as DNA, the CDR3 is TGTGCCAGCAATGACGGAATACAAAACATTCAGTACTTC.

This clonotype was seen once. The chain uses TRBV20-1 and TRBJ1-5; D not resolved. Looked up from germline, CDR1 is DFQATT and CDR2 is SNEGSKA (reference sequence). V was clipped by 3 bases and J by 6 bases, with 15 bases between them. The CDR3 consists of 14 residues. CDR3 region: CSASGSYSTQPQHF. CDR3 bases: TGCAGTGCTAGCGGAAGTTACTCAACTCAGCCCCAGCATTTT.

V is TRBV24-1 and J is TRBJ2-1, with a weak D call TRBD2 (6 bases). V was shortened by 6 bases and J by 4 bases, with 15 bases between the two germline ends. The CDR3 is 15 amino acids. Per the germline V gene, CDR1 is KGHDR and CDR2 is SFDVKD. CDR3: CATSQAGLFYNEQFF. The CDR3 region has the DNA TGTGCCACCAGTCAGGCGGGACTTTTTTACAATGAGCAGTTCTTC.

V usage is TRBV5-1 and J usage is TRBJ1-1; D remains unclear. Germline V gives CDR1 SGHRS, CDR2 YFSETQ. The germline V and J ends were trimmed by 4 bases and 0 bases, with 10 bases remaining between them. The length of the CDR3 is 14 residues. The CDR3 DNA reads as TGCGCCAGCAGCAAAGACGGATTGAACACTGAAGCTTTCTTT. Its translation is CASSKDGLNTEAFF. Looking up the rest from reference TRBV5-1 and TRBJ1-1 gives the full variable domain: KAGVTQTPRYLIKTRGQQVTLSCSPISGHRSVSWYQQTPGQGLQFLFEYFSETQRNKGNFPGRFSGRQFSNSRSEMNVSTLELGDSALYLCASSKDGLNTEAFFGQGTRLTVV.

This chain joins TRBV20-1 and TRBJ2-2; 7 nucleotides align to TRBD1. The CDR3 consists of 13 residues. V was pared by 6 bases and J by 6 bases, with 7 bases of the junction left unmatched. CDR1 DFQATT and CDR2 SNEGSKA come from the germline V gene (reference sequence). The CDR3 DNA follows: TGCAGTGCACGGGACAGAGAGGCCGGGGAGCTGTTTTTT. Amino acid sequence: CSARDREAGELFF.

V and J are TRBV6-5 and TRBJ1-2; D gene uncertain. Germline CDR1 MNHEY, CDR2 SVGAGI. Trimming shortened V by 0 bases and J by 1 base, and 9 bases separated the two germline ends. The CDR3 is made up of 15 amino acids. The CDR3 DNA is TGTGCCAGCAGTTACTCGGGCCTCGATAACTATGGCTACACCTTC. Amino acids: CASSYSGLDNYGYTF.

DNA for the CDR3: TGCAGTGCTAGAGAATCGGGACGTGGAAACACCATATATTTT. Protein: CSARESGRGNTIYF. The chain combines TRBV20-1 with TRBJ1-3; possible D gene TRBD1, 5 bases. Trimming removed 0 bases at V and 3 bases at J, with 9 bases between. The germline V gene has CDR1 DFQATT and CDR2 SNEGSKA (reference sequence). This CDR3 has 14 residues.

In the case of this clonotype: A read error may account for a junction end that differs from germline. The gene calls are TRBV10-2 and TRBJ1-1; no definite D call. The CDR3 totals 14 residues. The germline V gene encodes CDR1 WSHSY and CDR2 SAAADI. The CDR3 sequence: CASSYASGDTEAFF. For the CDR3, the DNA is TGTGCCAGCAGTTACGCCTCCGGGGACACTGAAGCTTTCTTT.

The chain uses TRBV24-1 and TRBJ2-1, with 8 bases matching TRBD2. CDR3 length equals 15 residues. V dropped 9 bases and J dropped 5; count of bases not matched to a gene: 11. Per germline, CDR1 KGHDR and CDR2 SFDVKD. CDR3 residues: CATRETGRADNEQFF. The CDR3 DNA is TGTGCCACCCGAGAAACCGGGAGGGCCGACAATGAGCAGTTCTTC.

The rearrangement uses TRBV27 and TRBJ2-1, with D possibly being TRBD1 (6 bases). The ends were cut back, 10 bases at V and 5 bases at J, with 15 bases in the middle. This CDR3 contains 13 residues. Germline CDR1 is MNHEY and CDR2 is SMNVEV (reference sequence). The DNA of the CDR3 is TGTGCCAACTGTGGACAGTTTAACAATGAGCAGTTCTTC. It yields the protein CANCGQFNNEQFF.

This clonotype was detected only a few times. The chain carries TRBV6-1 and TRBJ2-3; D perhaps matches TRBD2 (5 bases). The germline V gene encodes CDR1 MNHNS and CDR2 SASEGT. This CDR3 is built from 14 residues. Between the trimmed V and J ends, which lost 4 bases and 3 bases, there was a span of 11 bases. CDR3 coding DNA: TGTGCCAGCAGTGTGGATAGCGTGACAGATACGCAGTATTTT. This encodes CASSVDSVTDTQYF.

The chain carries TRBV7-9 and TRBJ2-2, with 8 positions matching TRBD1. CDR3 length: 15 residues. Trimming at V came to 5 bases and at J to 2 bases, leaving 4 bases not matched to a gene. Germline V gives CDR1 SEHNR, CDR2 FQNEAQ (reference sequence). The CDR3 sequence: CASSRDRQNTGELFF. DNA for the CDR3: TGTGCCAGCAGCCGGGACAGGCAAAACACCGGGGAGCTGTTTTTT.

This clonotype appeared a single time. This chain uses TRBV4-3 with TRBJ1-4; TRBD1 aligns across 7 bases. The CDR3 sequence is 15 residues long. V trimming: 6 bases; J trimming: 8 bases; junction bases outside the gene matches: 12. Germline V gene data show CDR1 as LGHNA and CDR2 as YSLEER. This CDR3 reads CASSRGAGGNEKLFF. For the CDR3, the DNA is TGCGCCAGCAGTCGGGGGGCAGGGGGTAACGAAAAACTGTTTTTT.

There are a few counts of this clonotype. This chain connects TRBV20-1 to TRBJ2-1; 10 bases line up with TRBD2. Germline V gene sequence: CDR1 DFQATT, CDR2 SNEGSKA (reference sequence). The CDR3 covers 16 residues. The trim removed 0 bases at V and 6 bases at J, leaving 8 bases unmatched. CDR3: CSARDPLAGEVNEQFF. CDR3 coding DNA: TGCAGTGCTAGAGACCCCCTAGCGGGGGAGGTCAATGAGCAGTTCTTC.

The chain employs TRBV28 and TRBJ1-6, with D perhaps matching TRBD1 (5 bases). The germline gives CDR1 MDHEN, CDR2 SYDVKM. The V and J ends lost 7 bases and 11 bases respectively, with 18 bases between them. There are 14 residues in the CDR3. The CDR3: CASISGTRWTPLHF. In DNA, the CDR3 is TGTGCCAGCATCTCCGGGACCAGGTGGACACCCCTCCACTTT. The whole variable domain, remainder taken from reference TRBV28 and TRBJ1-6, is DVKVTQSSRYLVKRTGEKVFLECVQDMDHENMFWYRQDPGLGLRLIYFSYDVKMKEKGDIPEGYSVSREKKERFSLILESASTNQTSMYLCASISGTRWTPLHFGNGTRLTVT.